This passage covers 5 T cell receptor beta chains from one sample sequenced in a study of T cell clones after liver transplantation. TCRdb's table, derived via immunoSEQ multiplex PCR, lists solely in-frame clones and lacks some. Of approximately 55,000 clones listed, 71% were seen once; the top ten hold over 12%. The starting material was CD4+ T cells from blood, obtained before liver transplant. The receptors here all came from a human donor who received a liver transplant.

The chain couples TRBV7-8 to TRBJ2-7; tentatively, D is TRBD1 (6 bases). The CDR3 length is 15 residues. The V gene's germline CDR1 is SGHVS and CDR2 FQNEAQ. Trimming left V 0 bases short and J 3 bases short, with 12 bases between. This chain's CDR3 is CASSLAWKGGYEQYF. In nucleotides, the CDR3 is TGTGCCAGCAGCTTAGCGTGGAAAGGGGGCTACGAGCAGTACTTC.

The rearrangement links TRBV2 to TRBJ2-5; 10 bases are shared with TRBD2. There are 15 residues in the CDR3. V gave up 6 bases and J gave up 2 bases; unmatched junction bases: 6. Germline values: CDR1 SNHLY, CDR2 FYNNEI. The CDR3 reads CASSPLLAGQETQYF. The DNA for the CDR3 is TGTGCCAGCAGCCCTCTACTAGCGGGGCAAGAGACCCAGTACTTC.

The rearrangement uses TRBV29-1 and TRBJ1-5; no firm D call. The CDR3 extends over 12 amino acids. The V gene's germline CDR1 is SQVTM and CDR2 ANQGSEA. Trimming cost V 6 bases and J 7 bases, with 13 bases left between them. The CDR3 DNA reads as TGCAGCGTCGGGGAACGGTCCCAGCCCCAGCATTTT. Protein: CSVGERSQPQHF.

This rearrangement joins TRBV28 to TRBJ1-5; 9 bases are shared with TRBD1. V shed 3 bases, J shed 2 bases, and the junction held 2 bases outside the gene matches. The CDR3 consists of 15 residues. Germline-derived CDR1 and CDR2 are MDHEN and SYDVKM. The CDR3 DNA reads as TGTGCCAGCAGTTTTGGGGACAGGGGCAATCAGCCCCAGCATTTT. This translates into CASSFGDRGNQPQHF.

There are many counts of this clone. The chain joins TRBV30 to TRBJ1-1, with D tentatively TRBD1 (6 bases). The germline V and J ends were trimmed by 4 bases and 5 bases, with 11 bases remaining between them. Per the germline V gene, CDR1 is GTSNPN and CDR2 is SVGIG (reference sequence). This CDR3 contains 12 residues. CDR3: CAWTRRGTEAFF. As DNA, the CDR3 is TGTGCCTGGACCCGTAGGGGGACTGAAGCTTTCTTT.